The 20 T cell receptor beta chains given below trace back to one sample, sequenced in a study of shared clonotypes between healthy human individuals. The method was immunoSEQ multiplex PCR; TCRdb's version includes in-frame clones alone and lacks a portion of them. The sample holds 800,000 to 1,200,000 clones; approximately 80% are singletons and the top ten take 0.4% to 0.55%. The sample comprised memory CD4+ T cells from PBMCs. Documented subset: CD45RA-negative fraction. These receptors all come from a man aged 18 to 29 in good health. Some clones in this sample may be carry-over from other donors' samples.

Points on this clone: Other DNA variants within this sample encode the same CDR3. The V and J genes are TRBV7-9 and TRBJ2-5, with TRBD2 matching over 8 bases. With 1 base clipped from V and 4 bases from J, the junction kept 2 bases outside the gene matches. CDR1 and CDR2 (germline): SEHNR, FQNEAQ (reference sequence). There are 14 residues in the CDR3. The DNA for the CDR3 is TGTGCCAGCAGCTTAGGTCTAGCGGGAGAGACCCAGTACTTC. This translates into CASSLGLAGETQYF.

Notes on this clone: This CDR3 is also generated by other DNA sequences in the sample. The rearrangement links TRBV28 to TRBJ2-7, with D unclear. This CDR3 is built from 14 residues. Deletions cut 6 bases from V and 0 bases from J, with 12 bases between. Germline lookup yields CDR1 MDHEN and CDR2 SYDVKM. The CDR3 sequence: CASSTPSSSYEQYF. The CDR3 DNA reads TGTGCCAGCAGCACTCCTTCAAGCTCCTACGAGCAGTACTTC.

CDR3 coding DNA: TGTGCCAGCAGTTCGGCAGGGAACTACGAGCAGTACTTC. Translated: CASSSAGNYEQYF. This chain joins TRBV6-5 and TRBJ2-7, with a tentative D call TRBD1 (5 bases). This CDR3 contains 13 residues. Germline V gene data show CDR1 as MNHEY and CDR2 as SVGAGI. Trimming left V 4 bases short and J 3 bases short, with 10 bases between.

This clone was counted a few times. Here the CDR3 reads CASSSGLGETQYF. CDR3 nucleotides: TGTGCCAGCAGCTCGGGCCTGGGGGAGACCCAGTACTTC. The chain recombines TRBV7-9 with TRBJ2-5; D not resolved. The CDR3 has 13 residues. V lost 4 bases to trimming and J lost 5 bases, with 11 bases between them. Germline CDR1 SEHNR, CDR2 FQNEAQ (reference sequence). The full variable domain, rest sourced from reference TRBV7-9 and TRBJ2-5, is DTGVSQNPRHKITKRGQNVTFRCDPISEHNRLYWYRQTLGQGPEFLTYFQNEAQLEKSRLLSDRFSAERPKGSFSTLEIQRTEQGDSAMYLCASSSGLGETQYFGPGTRLLVL.

The CDR3 loop is CSVEGQEKNIQYF. The CDR3 region has the DNA TGCAGCGTTGAGGGCCAGGAGAAAAACATTCAGTACTTC. The V call is TRBV29-1, the J call TRBJ2-4, with D uncertain. Germline V gene sequence: CDR1 SQVTM, CDR2 ANQGSEA. Trimming left V 3 bases short and J 4 bases short, with 10 bases between. The CDR3 length is 13 residues. Full variable domain (remainder filled in from reference TRBV29-1 and TRBJ2-4): SAVISQKPSRDICQRGTSLTIQCQVDSQVTMMFWYRQQPGQSLTLIATANQGSEATYESGFVIDKFPISRPNLTFSTLTVSNMSPEDSSIYLCSVEGQEKNIQYFGAGTRLSVL.

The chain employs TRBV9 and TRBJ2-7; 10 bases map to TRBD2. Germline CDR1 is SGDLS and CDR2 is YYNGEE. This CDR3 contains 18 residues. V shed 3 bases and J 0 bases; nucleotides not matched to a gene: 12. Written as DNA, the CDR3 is TGTGCCAGCAGCGCGACAGAGTTTAGCGGGAGGAGCTCCTACGAGCAGTACTTC. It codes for CASSATEFSGRSSYEQYF. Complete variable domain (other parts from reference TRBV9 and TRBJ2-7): DSGVTQTPKHLITATGQRVTLRCSPRSGDLSVYWYQQSLDQGLQFLIQYYNGEERAKGNILERFSAQQFPDLHSELNLSSLELGDSALYFCASSATEFSGRSSYEQYFGPGTRLTVT.

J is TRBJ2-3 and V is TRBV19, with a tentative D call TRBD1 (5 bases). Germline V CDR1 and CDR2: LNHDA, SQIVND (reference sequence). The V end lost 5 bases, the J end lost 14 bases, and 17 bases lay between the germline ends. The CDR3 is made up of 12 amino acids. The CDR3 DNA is TGTGCCAGTAGTCCCAGTCAGGGAAAGCTGTATTTT. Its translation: CASSPSQGKLYF.

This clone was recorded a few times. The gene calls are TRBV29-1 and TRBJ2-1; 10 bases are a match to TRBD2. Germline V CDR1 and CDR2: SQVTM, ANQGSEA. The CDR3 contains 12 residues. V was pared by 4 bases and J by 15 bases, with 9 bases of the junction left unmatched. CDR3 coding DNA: TGCAGCGTTGGCCCCAGCGGGAGGGGTTCGTTCTTC. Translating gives CSVGPSGRGSFF.

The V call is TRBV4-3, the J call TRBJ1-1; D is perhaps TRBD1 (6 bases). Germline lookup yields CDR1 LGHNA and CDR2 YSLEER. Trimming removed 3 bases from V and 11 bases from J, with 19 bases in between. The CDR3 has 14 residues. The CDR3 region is CASSHGAGEDIAFF. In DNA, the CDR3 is TGCGCCAGCAGCCACGGCGCAGGGGAGGATATCGCTTTCTTT.

The CDR3 is CASSLVGTRTSGRYADTQYF. In nucleotides, the CDR3 is TGTGCCAGCAGTTTAGTGGGTACCCGGACTAGCGGGAGGTACGCAGATACGCAGTATTTT. The J gene is TRBJ2-3, the V gene TRBV27; 14 nucleotides align to TRBD2. This CDR3 spans 20 amino acids. Germline CDR1 and CDR2: MNHEY and SMNVEV (reference sequence). V lost 2 bases, J lost 4 bases, and 14 bases stayed unmatched.

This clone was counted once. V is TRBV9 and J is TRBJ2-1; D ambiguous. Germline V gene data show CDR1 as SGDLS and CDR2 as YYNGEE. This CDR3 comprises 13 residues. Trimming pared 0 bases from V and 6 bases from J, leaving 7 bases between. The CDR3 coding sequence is TGTGCCAGCAGCGTAGCCGTTAGCAATGAGCAGTTCTTC. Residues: CASSVAVSNEQFF.

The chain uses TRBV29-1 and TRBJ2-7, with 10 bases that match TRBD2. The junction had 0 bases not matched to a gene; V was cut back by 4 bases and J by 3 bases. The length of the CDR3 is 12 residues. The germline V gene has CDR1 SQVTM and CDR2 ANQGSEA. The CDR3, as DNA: TGCAGCGTTGGACTAGCGGGCTACGAGCAGTACTTC. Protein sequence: CSVGLAGYEQYF.

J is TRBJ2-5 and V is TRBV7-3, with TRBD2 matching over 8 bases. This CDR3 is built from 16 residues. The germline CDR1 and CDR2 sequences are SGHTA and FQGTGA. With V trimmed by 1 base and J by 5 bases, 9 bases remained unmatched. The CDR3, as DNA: TGTGCCAGCAGCTTAATGGGGCTAGCGGGCAGGGAGACCCAGTACTTC. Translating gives CASSLMGLAGRETQYF.

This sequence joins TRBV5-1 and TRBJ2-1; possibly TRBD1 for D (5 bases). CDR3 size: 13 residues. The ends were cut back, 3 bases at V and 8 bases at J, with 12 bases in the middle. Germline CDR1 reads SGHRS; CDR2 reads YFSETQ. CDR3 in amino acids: CASSSPDNYEQFF. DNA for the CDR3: TGCGCCAGCAGCTCCCCGGACAATTATGAGCAGTTCTTC.

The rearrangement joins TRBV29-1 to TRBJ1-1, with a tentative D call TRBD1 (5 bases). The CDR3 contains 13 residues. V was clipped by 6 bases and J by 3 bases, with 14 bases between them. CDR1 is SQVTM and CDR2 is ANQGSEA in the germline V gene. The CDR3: CSVAPSQDTEAFF. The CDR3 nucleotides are TGCAGCGTCGCCCCTTCACAGGACACTGAAGCTTTCTTT.

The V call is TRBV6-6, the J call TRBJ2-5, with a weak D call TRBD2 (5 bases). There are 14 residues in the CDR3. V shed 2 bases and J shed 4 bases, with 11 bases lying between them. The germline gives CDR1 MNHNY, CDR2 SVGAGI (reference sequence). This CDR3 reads CASSYPGKTETQYF. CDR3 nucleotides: TGTGCCAGCAGTTACCCGGGGAAGACAGAGACCCAGTACTTC.

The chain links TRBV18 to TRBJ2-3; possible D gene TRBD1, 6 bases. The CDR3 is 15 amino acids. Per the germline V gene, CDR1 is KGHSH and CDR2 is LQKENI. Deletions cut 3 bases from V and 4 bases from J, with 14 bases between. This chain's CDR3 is CASSPQEGGPDTQYF. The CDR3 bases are TGTGCCAGCTCACCGCAGGAAGGGGGTCCAGATACGCAGTATTTT.

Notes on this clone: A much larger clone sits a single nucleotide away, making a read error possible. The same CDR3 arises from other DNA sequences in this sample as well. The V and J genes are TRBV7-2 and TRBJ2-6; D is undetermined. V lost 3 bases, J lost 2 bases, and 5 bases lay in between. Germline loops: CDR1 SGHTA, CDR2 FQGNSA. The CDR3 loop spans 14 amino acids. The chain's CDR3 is CASSLDPGANVLTF. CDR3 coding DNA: TGTGCCAGCAGCTTGGATCCTGGGGCCAACGTCCTGACTTTC.

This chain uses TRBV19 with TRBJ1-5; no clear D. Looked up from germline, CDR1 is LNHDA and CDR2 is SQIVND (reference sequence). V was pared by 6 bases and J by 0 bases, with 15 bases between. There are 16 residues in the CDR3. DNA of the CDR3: TGTGCCAGTAGCATTAGGGCCAGTAGTAGCAATCAGCCCCAGCATTTT. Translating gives CASSIRASSSNQPQHF.

The CDR3 DNA follows: TGCAGCGTTGGGTTCATAGGTTACGAGCAGTACTTC. Translation gives CSVGFIGYEQYF. V usage is TRBV29-1 and J usage is TRBJ2-7; D uncertain. The CDR3 has 12 residues. V shed 4 bases and J shed 4 bases, with 11 bases lying between them. Germline assignment: CDR1 SQVTM and CDR2 ANQGSEA.